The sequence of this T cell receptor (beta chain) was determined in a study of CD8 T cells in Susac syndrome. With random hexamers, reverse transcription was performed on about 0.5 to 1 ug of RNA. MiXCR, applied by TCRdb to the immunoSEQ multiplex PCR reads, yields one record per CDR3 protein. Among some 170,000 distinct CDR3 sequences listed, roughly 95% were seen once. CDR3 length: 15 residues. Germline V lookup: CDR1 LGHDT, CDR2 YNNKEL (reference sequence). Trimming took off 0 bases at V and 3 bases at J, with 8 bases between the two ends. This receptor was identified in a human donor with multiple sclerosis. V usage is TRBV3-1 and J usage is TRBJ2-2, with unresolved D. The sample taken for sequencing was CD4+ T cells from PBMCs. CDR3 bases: TGTGCCAGCAGCCAAGACGTCGGGTACACCGGGGAGCTGTTTTTT. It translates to CASSQDVGYTGELFF.